The present TCR beta chain was sequenced within a study of technical replicates of blood from a handful of donors. This table comes from immunoSEQ multiplex PCR, and its TCRdb copy is limited to in-frame clones, with some not included. The sample yields roughly 100,000 clones, approximately 96% seen once. This CDR3 contains 12 residues. CDR1 and CDR2 from the germline V gene are SGHVS and FNYEAQ. V was clipped by 3 bases and J by 0 bases, with 3 bases between them. The sample taken for sequencing was T cells isolated from PBMCs. This chain uses TRBV7-6 with TRBJ2-7; D call uncertain. The sequence was obtained from a human donor in good health. The CDR3 nucleotides read TGTGCCAGCAGCTTGAGCTCCTACGAGCAGTACTTC. Translating it yields CASSLSSYEQYF.